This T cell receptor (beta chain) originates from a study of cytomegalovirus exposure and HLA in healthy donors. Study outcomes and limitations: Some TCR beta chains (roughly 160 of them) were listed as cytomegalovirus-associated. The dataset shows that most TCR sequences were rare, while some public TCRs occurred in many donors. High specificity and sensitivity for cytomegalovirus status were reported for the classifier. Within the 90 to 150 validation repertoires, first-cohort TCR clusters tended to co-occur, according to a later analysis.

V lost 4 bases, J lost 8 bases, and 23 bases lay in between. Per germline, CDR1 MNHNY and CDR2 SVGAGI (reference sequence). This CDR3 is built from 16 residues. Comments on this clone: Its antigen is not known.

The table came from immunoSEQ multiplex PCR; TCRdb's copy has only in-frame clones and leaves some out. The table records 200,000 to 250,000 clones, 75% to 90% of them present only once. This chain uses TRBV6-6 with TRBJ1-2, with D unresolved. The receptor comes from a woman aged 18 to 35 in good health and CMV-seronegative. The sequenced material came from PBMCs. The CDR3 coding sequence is TGTGCCAGCAGTTCAGACCAGGCGATCGAACGGCGGGGCTACACCTTC. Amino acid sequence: CASSSDQAIERRGYTF.